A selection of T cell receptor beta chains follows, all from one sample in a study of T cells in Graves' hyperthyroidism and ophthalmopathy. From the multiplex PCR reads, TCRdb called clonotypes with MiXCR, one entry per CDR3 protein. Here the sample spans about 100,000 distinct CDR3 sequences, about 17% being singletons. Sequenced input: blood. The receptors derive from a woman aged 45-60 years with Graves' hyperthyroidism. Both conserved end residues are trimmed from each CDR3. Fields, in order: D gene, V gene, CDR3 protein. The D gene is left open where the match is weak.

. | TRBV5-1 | ASSSFELGGYT
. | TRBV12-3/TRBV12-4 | ASSFPSNGYNEQF
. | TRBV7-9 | ASSLGAVSRTGELF
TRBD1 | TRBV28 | ASSPAGTGDNQPQH
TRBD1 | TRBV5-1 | ASSTRDRGQADTQY
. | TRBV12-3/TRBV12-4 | ASSFYGSPGELF
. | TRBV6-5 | ASSYGGSGTDTQY
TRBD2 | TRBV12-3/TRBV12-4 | ASSTSGSNTGELF
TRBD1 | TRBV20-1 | SARDDWGTGGHEQY
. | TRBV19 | ASSMGGGNTEAF
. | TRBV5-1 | ASSFVPGIDEQF
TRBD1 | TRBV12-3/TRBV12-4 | ASSQDRGAYEQY
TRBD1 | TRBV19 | ASSILDRAYNEQF
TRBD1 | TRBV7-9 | ASSRPRDRHNEQF
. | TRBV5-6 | ASSSRAEQY
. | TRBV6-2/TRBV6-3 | ASSDNGTPRHEQY
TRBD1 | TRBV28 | ASSLPDRGSSYEQY
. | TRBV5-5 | ASSFLRPNEQF
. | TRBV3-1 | ASSQRDYEQY
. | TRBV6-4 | ASSDGAPTGELF
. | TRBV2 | ASSVGTDTQY
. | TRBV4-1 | ASSPQRRREGEKLF